This T cell receptor beta chain was recovered during a study of blood T cell repertoires in COVID-19 (TCRdb year 2020). Background on the whole study: Recovered participants in ImmuneRACE Cohort 3 were defined as having two consecutive negative NP/OP PCR tests, clearance from a healthcare professional, or resolution of symptoms. The prospective study material was composed of cDNA or gDNA derived from T cells, B-cell-depleted T cells, or PBMCs. Samples were obtained from the ongoing ImmuneRACE study (first 160 participants) and from over 1,000 subjects provided by 6 global collaborators. Nearly every sample came with metadata listing a de-identified subject ID, COVID-19 status, age in years and sex. Subjects who had been exposed to COVID-19, were actively infected with it, or had recovered from it provided the deeply sampled blood TCRbeta repertoires that made up the dataset. Samples covering the acute and convalescent phases of COVID-19 were provided by collaborators in the United States, Italy and Spain. The repertoires were released in a freely available public database meant as a resource for research on the immune response to SARS-CoV-2. HLA class I and class II types, where available, came from metadata supplied by the sample provider rather than from assay-based typing.

From V the trimming removes 5 bases and from J it removes 4 bases, while the gene matches leave 10 bases of the junction unaccounted for. Its CDR3 holds 16 amino acids, cysteine through phenylalanine. The sequence is cut down to CDR3 DNA, 48 bases in frame from base 1. Based on the germline V gene, the CDR1 and CDR2 sequences are KGHDR and SFDVKD. In the prospective study, participants were roughly 18 to 100 years old, resided in around 25 geographic areas of the United States, and were enrolled through a virtual design. To assign participants to cohorts, the prospective study relied on clinical history that participants themselves reported in a screening survey and a study questionnaire. Mobile phlebotomists in the prospective study collected whole blood, serum and a nasopharyngeal or oropharyngeal swab from every participant. Additional blood draws and questionnaires over an approximately 2-month period could optionally be provided by prospective study participants. Before DNA extraction, blood samples from the prospective study were shipped at room temperature or frozen.

TCRbeta CDR3 regions were amplified from genomic DNA using the immunoSEQ Assay, a bias-controlled multiplex PCR. The authors processed their data as follows. The number of nucleated cells in each sample was estimated by amplification of reference gene primers within the assay. To quantify the absolute abundance of each unique TCRbeta CDR3 rearrangement, sequence reads were collapsed and filtered. For each sample, productive Simpson clonality was calculated as the square root of Simpson's diversity index over productive rearrangements. TCRdb took this table from immuneACCESS and kept in-frame rearrangements with V and J called. Such tables lack part of the clones; where checked against another copy, unresolved V genes explain under half of the gap, and the rest is unexplained. V, J and clone size were drawn from that table, and D and trimming were deduced from the DNA. The sample table records hundreds of thousands of clones; around 90% of these occur just once. The ten largest clonotypes hold around 2% of the sample.

As to this clone: Its antigen remains unidentified. It has no much larger one-base neighbor in the sample; base qualities were not kept.

General findings and caveats noted by the study authors: The quantity of clinical and demographic metadata differed by source and by participant and was supplied without curation.

The chain employs TRBV24-1 and TRBJ1-5, and TRBD1 matches 7 of the central bases. The TCR comes from a woman aged 55-70 years in a cohort exposed to, infected with or recovered from COVID-19 (not recorded which). The specimen sequenced was PBMCs or T cells enriched from blood (not recorded which). The DNA is as follows: TGTGCCACCAGTGCGCCGGGACAGAAATTTAATCAGCCCCAGCATTTT. Its translation is CATSAPGQKFNQPQHF.